This T cell receptor beta chain was obtained from a study of blood T cells in healthy people across ages. Study outcomes and limitations: A strong correlation was found between TCR beta diversity and the percentage of naive T cells. Both higher diversity and more naive CD4+ cells marked long-lived donors when set against aged donors.

The trim removed 0 bases at V and 3 bases at J, leaving 3 bases unmatched. Germline loops: CDR1 SGHNT, CDR2 YYREEE (reference sequence). The CDR3 spans 16 residues. The use of a sample-barcoded 5' primer and a J-beta primer mix characterized a second PCR of 7 to 11 cycles. Each cDNA molecule was tagged by a template-switch adaptor with 12 random nucleotides. One entry per CDR3 protein, called by TCRdb with MiXCR from the 5' RACE reads. This sample has about 1.8 million distinct CDR3 sequences, with just under 50% found just once. On this clonotype: What it binds is not known.

The genes are TRBV5-4 and TRBJ2-1, with 10 nucleotides matching TRBD2. The sequencing input was blood. The source of this sequence is a woman between 40 and 55 years old in good health. The CDR3 DNA reads as TGTGCCAGCAGCTTGGTAGCGGGGGGATTCTACAATGAGCAGTTCTTC. Translation: CASSLVAGGFYNEQFF.